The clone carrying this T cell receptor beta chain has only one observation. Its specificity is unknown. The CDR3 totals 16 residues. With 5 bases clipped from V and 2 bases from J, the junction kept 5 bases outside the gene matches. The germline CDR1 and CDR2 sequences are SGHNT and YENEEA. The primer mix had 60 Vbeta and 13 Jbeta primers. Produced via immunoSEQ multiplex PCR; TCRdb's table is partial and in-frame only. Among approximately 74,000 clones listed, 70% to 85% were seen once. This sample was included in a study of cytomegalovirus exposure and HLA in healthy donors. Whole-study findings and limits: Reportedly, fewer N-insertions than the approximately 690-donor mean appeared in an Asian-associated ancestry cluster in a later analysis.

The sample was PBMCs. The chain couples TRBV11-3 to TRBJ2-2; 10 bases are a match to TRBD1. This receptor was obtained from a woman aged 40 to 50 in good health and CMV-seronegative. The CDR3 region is CASSPGTGENTGELFF. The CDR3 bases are TGTGCCAGCAGCCCTGGGACAGGGGAAAACACCGGGGAGCTGTTTTTT.